The entry that follows covers one TCR beta chain sequence. Antigen specificity is unknown. Gene names refer to mouse genes. The read stops 4 residues short of the end of the CDR3; the missing end is completed from the germline J gene. RNA was extracted and reverse transcribed into cDNA as the sequencing template. Produced via immunoSEQ multiplex PCR; TCRdb's table is partial and in-frame only. This sample shows approximately 110,000 clones and no singletons; around 20% rests with the ten largest. The V end lost 9 bases, the J end lost 0 bases, and 6 bases lay between the germline ends. Germline CDR1 reads SNHLY; CDR2 reads FYNGKV (reference sequence). The CDR3 totals 12 residues. This specimen belongs to a study of CD8+ T cells in alopecia areata. Study-wide results and limits: Sequencing of scalp samples also captures resident alphabeta T cells of normal skin.

This clonotype originated in a C3H/HeJ mouse with alopecia areata. The MHC haplotype of this mouse line is H2-k. The chain uses TRBV3 and TRBJ2-1; D might be TRBD1 (5 bases). The sequencing input was lesional skin. CDR3 DNA, as far as it was read: TGTGCCAGACAGGATAACTATGCT. Translation: CARQDNYA. The entire CDR3 sequence reads CARQDNYAEQFF.